Listed below are T cell receptor beta chains from one sample, sequenced in a study of breast tumors, draining lymph nodes, adjacent tissues. TCRdb passed the multiplex PCR reads through MiXCR, listing each CDR3 protein once. The table includes 20,000 to 25,000 distinct CDR3 sequences, 41% detected once. Sample: breast tumor tissue. These receptors originate from a female donor with breast cancer. Some clones in this sample may be carry-over from other donors' samples. The CDR3 runs from the conserved cysteine through the conserved F or W. A D gene is named only where the DNA matches it firmly. For some rows the clone size is stated as once, few or many, or as a class when expanded; others skip it.

d_gene	v_gene	j_gene	abundance	len	CDR3aa	CDR3nt
.	TRBV7-6	TRBJ2-2	many	15	CASSLAGHRTGELFF	TGTGCCAGCAGCTTAGCGGGACACCGAACCGGGGAGCTGTTTTTT
TRBD2	TRBV19	TRBJ2-1	many	15	CASSTAGVNRNEQFF	TGTGCCAGTAGCACAGCGGGAGTAAACCGCAATGAGCAGTTCTTC
.	TRBV6-5	TRBJ2-7	.	13	CASNGSPSYEQYF	TGTGCCAGCAACGGTTCCCCATCCTACGAGCAGTACTTC
TRBD1	TRBV11-3	TRBJ2-5	medium-sized	12	CASSQDRGTQYF	TGTGCCAGCAGCCAGGACAGGGGGACCCAGTACTTC
.	TRBV4-2	TRBJ1-2	.	14	CASSQERGGNGYTF	TGTGCCAGCAGCCAAGAAAGGGGCGGAAATGGCTACACCTTC
.	TRBV18	TRBJ1-3	.	15	CASSPPGLAGNTIYF	TGTGCCAGCTCACCACCGGGTCTAGCTGGAAACACCATATATTTT
.	TRBV20-1	TRBJ1-3	.	15	CSARDSGAAGNTIYF	TGCAGTGCTAGAGATTCAGGGGCAGCGGGAAACACCATATATTTT
.	TRBV2	TRBJ2-7	many	14	CASSEQGPSYEQYF	TGTGCCAGCAGTGAACAGGGGCCCAGCTACGAGCAGTACTTC
.	TRBV4-3	TRBJ1-2	many	14	CASSQGQLAGGYTF	TGCGCCAGCAGCCAAGGGCAGCTAGCGGGCGGCTACACCTTC
.	TRBV18	TRBJ1-2	.	13	CASSQQDTYGYTF	TGTGCCAGCTCACAACAGGATACCTATGGCTACACCTTC
.	TRBV12-3/TRBV12-4	TRBJ1-2	many	13	CASTPGAGGGYTF	TGTGCCAGCACCCCCGGGGCCGGAGGGGGCTACACCTTC
TRBD1	TRBV12-3/TRBV12-4	TRBJ1-2	many	15	CASSRGGTANYGYTF	TGTGCCAGCAGTCGCGGGGGGACAGCGAACTATGGCTACACCTTC
TRBD1	TRBV20-1	TRBJ1-3	.	15	CSARTGGDSGNTIYF	TGCAGTGCCAGGACAGGGGGCGACTCTGGAAACACCATATATTTT
.	TRBV10-2	TRBJ1-1	.	15	CASSEFQGTNTEAFF	TGCGCCAGCAGTGAGTTTCAGGGAACGAACACTGAAGCTTTCTTT
TRBD1	TRBV24-1	TRBJ2-5	.	16	CATSDPRTGGLETQYF	TGTGCCACCAGTGACCCACGGACAGGGGGCTTGGAGACCCAGTACTTC
.	TRBV7-2	TRBJ1-3	.	14	CASSLKGSGNTIYF	TGTGCCAGCAGCTTAAAGGGGTCTGGAAACACCATATATTTT
TRBD2	TRBV4-2	TRBJ2-7	many	15	CASSQFSGGSYEQYF	TGTGCCAGCAGCCAGTTTAGCGGGGGATCCTACGAGCAGTACTTC
.	TRBV5-1	TRBJ1-6	.	11	CASRDTGVSHF	TGCGCCAGCCGGGACACCGGAGTTTCCCACTTT
TRBD1	TRBV6-6	TRBJ1-6	.	13	CASSLGQGATLHF	TGTGCCAGCAGTTTGGGACAGGGGGCCACCCTCCACTTT
.	TRBV19	TRBJ2-7	many	17	CASRLTSLAGTTYEQYF	TGTGCCAGTAGGCTTACTAGCCTAGCTGGAACCACCTACGAGCAGTACTTC
.	TRBV29-1	TRBJ1-1	once	13	CSVSQGRGTEAFF	TGCAGCGTTTCCCAGGGGAGGGGCACTGAAGCTTTCTTT
.	TRBV5-1	TRBJ1-4	few	16	CASSFNGGWEGEKLFF	TGCGCCAGCAGCTTTAATGGCGGGTGGGAAGGCGAAAAACTGTTTTTT
TRBD1	TRBV5-4	TRBJ1-6	.	14	CASSRTGESSPLHF	TGTGCCAGCAGCCGGACAGGGGAAAGTTCACCCCTCCACTTT
TRBD2	TRBV7-9	TRBJ2-1	many	17	CASSSSLTSGENNEQFF	TGTGCCAGCAGCTCCTCACTCACTAGCGGGGAGAACAATGAGCAGTTCTTC
TRBD1	TRBV4-1	TRBJ1-4	.	15	CASSQRGQGVKKLFF	TGCGCCAGCAGCCAGAGGGGACAGGGGGTCAAAAAACTGTTTTTT
.	TRBV10-3	TRBJ2-3	many	14	CATCKNAGTDTQYF	TGTGCCACTTGTAAGAACGCGGGGACAGATACGCAGTATTTT
TRBD1	TRBV5-1	TRBJ2-1	many	16	CASSLTSGGAYNEQFF	TGCGCCAGCAGCTTGACTTCAGGGGGCGCGTACAATGAGCAGTTCTTC
.	TRBV14	TRBJ2-3	medium-sized	15	CASSQEQGGIGTQYF	TGTGCCAGCAGCCAAGAGCAGGGTGGAATTGGTACGCAGTATTTT
.	TRBV9	TRBJ1-3	many	16	CASQPESPSSGNTIYF	TGTGCCAGCCAACCAGAATCCCCAAGCTCTGGAAACACCATATATTTT
.	TRBV2	TRBJ1-4	.	15	CASTLGQLTNEKLFF	TGTGCCAGCACCCTTGGACAGCTAACTAATGAAAAACTGTTTTTT
TRBD1	TRBV5-1	TRBJ1-4	medium-sized	14	CASSLTGGGEKLFF	TGCGCCAGCAGCTTGACAGGGGGAGGAGAAAAACTGTTTTTT
.	TRBV6-1	TRBJ2-7	.	13	CASSGLIYYEQYF	TGTGCCAGCAGTGGACTGATATACTACGAGCAGTACTTC
.	TRBV30	TRBJ1-4	many	15	CAGMPLGFGDEKLFF	TGTGCCGGGATGCCTTTGGGATTTGGGGATGAAAAACTGTTTTTT
.	TRBV30	TRBJ2-5	.	21	CAWSGPGGGEKLFFGSGTQYF	.
TRBD1	TRBV7-8	TRBJ1-6	.	17	CASSFGNRDRKNSPLHF	TGTGCCAGCAGCTTTGGAAACCGGGACAGAAAGAATTCGCCCCTCCACTTT
.	TRBV6-1	TRBJ1-5	.	11	CASSEIQPQHF	TGTGCCAGCAGTGAGATTCAGCCCCAGCATTTT
.	TRBV7-8	TRBJ1-2	few	15	CASSLGGSVAYGYPF	TGTGCCAGCAGCTTAGGGGGTAGCGTGGCCTATGGCTACCCCTTC
.	TRBV7-2	TRBJ2-5	.	17	CASSLEETGQTQEPQYF	TGTGCCAGCAGCCTTGAAGAGACGGGTCAGACACAAGAGCCCCAGTACTTC
.	TRBV9	TRBJ2-7	.	14	CASSVYGQEGEQYF	TGCGCCAGCAGCGTATATGGACAAGAAGGCGAGCAGTACTTC
.	TRBV18	TRBJ2-7	many	16	CASSPRRGTSTYEQYF	TGTGCCAGCTCACCACGGCGTGGGACCAGCACCTACGAGCAGTACTTC
TRBD1	TRBV7-2	TRBJ2-7	many	15	CASSLAGTGTYEQYF	TGTGCCAGCAGCTTAGCCGGGACAGGTACCTACGAGCAGTACTTC
.	TRBV4-1	TRBJ1-6	many	17	CASSQSPSSSYNSPLHF	TGCGCCAGCAGCCAAAGCCCCTCCAGCTCCTATAATTCACCCCTCCACTTT
.	TRBV12-3/TRBV12-4	TRBJ1-1	.	12	CASTLRTDEAFF	TGTGCCAGCACCCTACGGACGGATGAAGCTTTCTTT
.	TRBV5-1	TRBJ2-5	many	14	CATRSRPVQDTQYF	TGCGCCACCCGGTCCCGACCCGTTCAAGACACCCAGTACTTC
.	TRBV11-2	TRBJ2-7	.	12	CASSLARRDEYF	TGTGCCAGCAGCTTAGCCCGGAGAGATGAGTACTTC
.	TRBV14	TRBJ2-1	.	12	CASMGTFNEQFF	TGTGCCAGCATGGGGACTTTCAATGAGCAGTTCTTC
.	TRBV5-1	TRBJ2-7	.	15	CASSLNRWSSYEQYF	TGCGCCAGCAGCTTGAACAGGTGGAGCTCCTACGAGCAGTACTTC
TRBD1	TRBV20-1	TRBJ1-2	many	14	CSASPGTGVGGYTF	TGCAGTGCTAGTCCGGGGACAGGGGTTGGAGGCTACACCTTC
.	TRBV9	TRBJ1-2	.	14	CASSGGTGTYGYTF	TGTGCCAGCAGCGGAGGGACGGGGACCTATGGCTACACCTTC
.	TRBV6-5	TRBJ1-2	.	15	CASSYSPEVLYGYTF	TGTGCCAGCAGTTACTCGCCTGAGGTTTTATATGGCTACACCTTC